The rows below give T cell receptor beta chains drawn from one sample of a study of blood T cell repertoires in COVID-19. The method was immunoSEQ multiplex PCR; TCRdb's version includes in-frame clones alone and lacks a portion of them. The table lists approximately 310,000 clones, around 90% of them singletons. Sample: PBMCs or T cells enriched from blood (not recorded which). Every receptor here comes from a man in his 60s who had recovered from COVID-19. CDR3s include the opening cysteine and the closing phenylalanine or tryptophan. The order of the fields is D gene, J gene, clone size, V gene, CDR3 protein, CDR3 DNA. The D gene is left open where the match is weak. Expanded clones get a size class; other rows say once, few or many, or leave the size out.

TRBD1 | TRBJ1-1 | NA | TRBV6-5 | CASSYQGATNTEAFF | TGTGCCAGCAGTTACCAGGGGGCAACGAACACTGAAGCTTTCTTT
NA | TRBJ2-7 | NA | TRBV28 | CASSPSRYYEQYF | TGTGCCAGCTCCCCTAGTCGGTACTACGAGCAGTACTTC
TRBD2 | TRBJ2-1 | NA | TRBV4-2 | CASSQAGTSGRNEQFF | TGTGCCAGCAGCCAAGCCGGGACTAGCGGGAGAAATGAGCAGTTCTTC
TRBD1 | TRBJ2-3 | NA | TRBV5-1 | CASSWTGSTDTQYF | TGCGCCAGCAGTTGGACAGGCAGTACAGATACGCAGTATTTT
NA | TRBJ1-1 | NA | TRBV30 | CAWAGQPNTEAFF | TGTGCCTGGGCTGGACAGCCGAACACTGAAGCTTTCTTT
NA | TRBJ1-3 | NA | TRBV18 | CASSPQEFSSGNTIYF | TGTGCCAGCTCACCACAGGAGTTTTCCTCTGGAAACACCATATATTTT
TRBD1 | TRBJ2-2 | NA | TRBV19 | CASSSQGSLGTGELFF | TGTGCCAGTAGTTCACAGGGGTCCTTGGGCACCGGGGAGCTGTTTTTT
TRBD1 | TRBJ1-5 | NA | TRBV11-2 | CASSSGQGQGQPQHF | TGTGCCAGCAGCTCCGGACAGGGGCAAGGGCAGCCCCAGCATTTT
NA | TRBJ2-5 | NA | TRBV24-1 | CATSDSSSPGQETQYF | TGTGCCACCAGTGATTCGTCAAGTCCGGGACAAGAGACCCAGTACTTC
NA | TRBJ1-2 | NA | TRBV7-2 | CASSLVSSNNYGYTF | TGTGCCAGCAGCTTAGTGTCATCCAATAACTATGGCTACACCTTC
NA | TRBJ2-1 | NA | TRBV28 | CASSPPTGSSYNEQFF | TGTGCCAGCAGTCCCCCCACGGGGAGCTCCTACAATGAGCAGTTCTTC
NA | TRBJ2-7 | once | TRBV5-1 | CASSLIEAGTYEQYF | TGCGCCAGCAGCTTGATAGAGGCAGGGACCTACGAGCAGTACTTC
NA | TRBJ2-2 | NA | TRBV5-1 | CASSLDRFSNTGELFF | TGCGCCAGCAGCTTGGACAGGTTTTCGAACACCGGGGAGCTGTTTTTT
TRBD1 | TRBJ1-3 | NA | TRBV28 | CASSPRSGTGNSGNTIYF | TGTGCCAGCAGTCCCCGGTCCGGGACAGGGAACTCTGGAAACACCATATATTTT
TRBD2 | TRBJ2-1 | NA | TRBV4-3 | CASSQPGTTYNEQFF | TGCGCCAGCAGCCAGCCTGGGACTACTTACAATGAGCAGTTCTTC
NA | TRBJ1-2 | once | TRBV19 | CASSVGRASYGYTF | TGTGCCAGTAGTGTTGGGAGGGCCTCCTATGGCTACACCTTC
TRBD1 | TRBJ1-2 | NA | TRBV9 | CASSPWTGPYGYTF | TGTGCCAGCAGCCCTTGGACAGGGCCATATGGCTACACCTTC
TRBD1 | TRBJ1-2 | NA | TRBV18 | CASSPADRAMYTF | TGTGCCAGCTCACCAGCGGACAGGGCGATGTACACCTTC
NA | TRBJ2-1 | NA | TRBV28 | CASSFNYNEQFF | TGTGCCAGCAGTTTTAATTACAATGAGCAGTTCTTC
NA | TRBJ1-2 | once | TRBV19 | CASSIDHGQEGGYTF | TGTGCCAGTAGTATAGACCATGGACAAGAAGGGGGCTACACCTTC
NA | TRBJ1-6 | NA | TRBV28 | CASSLEHNSPLHF | TGTGCCAGCAGTTTAGAGCATAATTCACCCCTCCACTTT
TRBD1 | TRBJ1-1 | NA | TRBV3-1/TRBV3-2 | CASSRQGLEAFF | TGTGCCAGCAGCCGACAGGGACTTGAAGCTTTCTTT
TRBD1 | TRBJ1-4 | NA | TRBV6-5 | CASSSHRDRVEKLFF | TGTGCCAGCAGTTCGCACCGGGACAGGGTTGAAAAACTGTTTTTT
TRBD1 | TRBJ1-5 | NA | TRBV19 | CASSRTGAPLFSNQPQHF | TGTGCCAGTAGCAGAACAGGGGCCCCGTTATTTAGCAATCAGCCCCAGCATTTT
NA | TRBJ1-6 | NA | TRBV3-1/TRBV3-2 | CASAFGGYNSPLHF | TGTGCCAGCGCATTCGGGGGATATAATTCACCCCTCCACTTT
NA | TRBJ2-5 | once | TRBV15 | CATSRDIEYQETQYF | TGTGCCACCAGCAGAGATATCGAGTACCAAGAGACCCAGTACTTC
NA | TRBJ2-7 | NA | TRBV19 | CASSTSSLFYEQYF | TGTGCCAGTAGTACGAGCTCTCTCTTCTACGAGCAGTACTTC
NA | TRBJ2-7 | NA | TRBV6-5 | CASSYSRHADSYEQYF | TGTGCCAGCAGTTACTCACGCCACGCGGACTCCTACGAGCAGTACTTC
TRBD1 | TRBJ1-1 | NA | TRBV5-4 | CASSPQGGTEAFF | TGTGCCAGCAGCCCCCAGGGGGGCACTGAAGCTTTCTTT
NA | TRBJ1-5 | NA | TRBV2 | CASSEVQRYQPQHF | TGTGCCAGCAGTGAAGTCCAGCGATATCAGCCCCAGCATTTT
NA | TRBJ2-5 | NA | TRBV28 | CASSLLSGGQETQYF | TGTGCCAGCAGTTTACTCAGCGGAGGACAAGAGACCCAGTACTTC
TRBD1 | TRBJ1-3 | few | TRBV28 | CASSFRQGGPGNTIYF | TGTGCCAGCAGTTTTAGGCAGGGGGGTCCTGGAAACACCATATATTTT
NA | TRBJ1-5 | NA | TRBV11-2 | CASSLGPDGWQPQHF | TGTGCCAGCAGCTTAGGACCCGACGGGTGGCAGCCCCAGCATTTT
TRBD1 | TRBJ1-2 | NA | TRBV4-1 | CASSGTGANYGYTF | TGCGCCAGCTCCGGGACAGGAGCTAACTATGGCTACACCTTC
NA | TRBJ2-5 | NA | TRBV5-5 | CASSLAGGQEGLATQYF | TGTGCCAGCAGCTTGGCCGGGGGTCAGGAGGGGTTGGCGACCCAGTACTTC
NA | TRBJ1-5 | NA | TRBV13 | CASSLRSLGAIQPQHF | TGTGCCAGCAGCCTTCGCTCGTTGGGGGCGATTCAGCCCCAGCATTTT
TRBD2 | TRBJ2-7 | once | TRBV10-3 | CAISEGRESHEQYF | TGTGCCATCAGTGAAGGGCGGGAGTCCCACGAGCAGTACTTC
TRBD2 | TRBJ2-5 | NA | TRBV5-4 | CASSSNWRERGETQYF | TGTGCCAGCAGCAGCAACTGGCGGGAGCGAGGAGAGACCCAGTACTTC
TRBD1 | TRBJ2-7 | once | TRBV6-5 | CASSSPGGSSYEQYF | TGTGCCAGCAGTTCCCCAGGGGGTAGCTCCTACGAGCAGTACTTC
NA | TRBJ2-3 | NA | TRBV10-2 | CASRAALDLSTDTQYF | TGCGCCAGCAGAGCGGCCCTGGACCTTAGCACAGATACGCAGTATTTT
TRBD2 | TRBJ2-7 | NA | TRBV4-2 | CASSQGLASGRHGQYF | TGTGCCAGCAGCCAAGGGTTGGCTAGCGGGAGGCACGGGCAGTACTTC
NA | TRBJ2-7 | few | TRBV5-1 | CASSSLQSYEQYF | TGCGCCAGCAGCTCCCTCCAGTCCTACGAGCAGTACTTC
NA | TRBJ2-3 | NA | TRBV5-4 | CASSSSTTTPDTQYF | TGTGCCAGCAGCTCTTCAACTACCACCCCCGATACGCAGTATTTT
NA | TRBJ2-2 | NA | TRBV7-9 | CASSSHTYLPTELFF | TGTGCCAGCAGCTCGCATACCTATCTCCCCACCGAGCTGTTTTTT